Listed below are T cell receptor beta chains from one sample, sequenced in a study of CD8+ T cells in alopecia areata. Libraries were prepared by immunoSEQ multiplex PCR; TCRdb keeps only in-frame clonotypes and omits some of them. The data contain 150,000 to 180,000 clones, around half of them seen just once; the ten biggest clones take up roughly 19%. Sequencing used CD8+ T cells sorted from blood, obtained at week 0. The receptors derive from a human donor with alopecia areata. Both conserved end residues are part of each CDR3. Fields, in order: clone size, V gene, J gene, D gene, CDR3 DNA, CDR3 protein. The D gene is left open where the match is weak. Some rows have no size entry. The others give once, few or many, or a class for an expanded clone.

few,TRBV29-1,TRBJ1-2,NA,TGCAGCGTTGAATTCAGATATGGCTACACCTTC,CSVEFRYGYTF
NA,TRBV4-1,TRBJ2-7,NA,TGCGCCAGCAGCCTCATTAGTGACTACGAGCAGTACTTC,CASSLISDYEQYF
NA,TRBV30,TRBJ2-3,TRBD2,TGTGCCTGGAGTTACGGGAGGGATACGCAGTATTTT,CAWSYGRDTQYF
NA,TRBV4-3,TRBJ2-7,TRBD1,TGCGCCAGCAGCCAAACAGGGGGTGCCTACGAGCAGTACTTC,CASSQTGGAYEQYF
NA,TRBV15,TRBJ1-2,NA,TGTGCCACCAGCAGAGCGGAACAGGGATGGAATTATGGCTACACCTTC,CATSRAEQGWNYGYTF
NA,TRBV7-9,TRBJ1-2,NA,TGTGCCAGCAGCTCCGGGGCCTATGGCTACACCTTC,CASSSGAYGYTF
NA,TRBV29-1,TRBJ1-2,NA,TGCAGCGTTGTAACAACCTATGGCTACACCTTC,CSVVTTYGYTF
few,TRBV29-1,TRBJ2-2,TRBD1,TGCAGCGTTGTAGGAGGGACAGGGGGGACCGGGGAGCTGTTTTTT,CSVVGGTGGTGELFF
NA,TRBV9,TRBJ2-6,NA,TGTGCCAGCAGCCCCCGTCCTGGGGCCAACGTCCTGACTTTC,CASSPRPGANVLTF
few,TRBV4-3,TRBJ2-2,NA,TGCGCCAGCAGCCAAGAAGGCAGGACCGGGGAGCTGTTTTTT,CASSQEGRTGELFF
NA,TRBV30,TRBJ2-1,NA,TGTGCCTGGAGTGTACTAGGCAATGAGCAGTTCTTC,CAWSVLGNEQFF
NA,TRBV30,TRBJ1-2,TRBD1,TGTGCCTGGAGTGTCGGACAGGGAGCTTCCTATGGCTACACCTTC,CAWSVGQGASYGYTF
NA,TRBV7-2,TRBJ2-3,NA,TGTGCCAGCAGCTTAGTGCAGGGGAAGGGAGATACGCAGTATTTT,CASSLVQGKGDTQYF
few,TRBV28,TRBJ2-1,NA,TGTGCCAGCAGTTTCGGTGTGGGGAATTACAATGAGCAGTTCTTC,CASSFGVGNYNEQFF
few,TRBV27,TRBJ1-2,NA,TGTGCCAGCAGTTTGGACTCGGGTAGTGGCTACACCTTC,CASSLDSGSGYTF
NA,TRBV2,TRBJ2-4,TRBD2,TGTGCCAGCAGTGAATTCGGACTAGCGGGGGCTAGCATTCAGTACTTC,CASSEFGLAGASIQYF
NA,TRBV15,TRBJ2-3,TRBD2,TGTGCCACCAGGGCTAGCGGGATTAGCACAGATACGCAGTATTTT,CATRASGISTDTQYF
NA,TRBV9,TRBJ2-5,NA,TGTGCCAGCAGCGTAGGTGACAGGTTGGAGACCCAGTACTTC,CASSVGDRLETQYF
NA,TRBV7-9,TRBJ1-5,NA,TGTGCCAGCAGCCCCGGGGACTTAAATCAGCCCCAGCATTTT,CASSPGDLNQPQHF
NA,TRBV7-2,TRBJ2-1,NA,TGTGCCAGCAGCTTAGCTGACCATGAGCAGTTCTTC,CASSLADHEQFF
NA,TRBV5-6,TRBJ1-1,NA,TGTGCCAGCAGCTTGTCGGGAGCTGAAGCTTTCTTT,CASSLSGAEAFF
NA,TRBV5-4,TRBJ2-1,NA,TGTGCCAGCAGCTTGGACAGGGAGCACAACAATGAGCAGTTCTTC,CASSLDREHNNEQFF
NA,TRBV29-1,TRBJ1-2,NA,TGCAGCGTTGATATGGGGGGCAGCTATGGCTACACCTTC,CSVDMGGSYGYTF
few,TRBV19,TRBJ1-1,NA,TGTGCCAGTAGTTGGGGGGTTAACACTGAAGCTTTCTTT,CASSWGVNTEAFF
NA,TRBV30,TRBJ1-1,NA,TGTGCCTGGAGTGTACTAGGGCAACAGTCAGGGGCTTTCTTT,CAWSVLGQQSGAFF
once,TRBV2,TRBJ1-1,NA,TGTGCCAGCAGTGCGGGTGGCACTGAAGCTTTCTTT,CASSAGGTEAFF
NA,TRBV9,TRBJ2-3,TRBD1,TGTGCCAGCAGCGTAGATAGGGACAGGGGGCAAGATACGCAGTATTTT,CASSVDRDRGQDTQYF
once,TRBV2,TRBJ1-2,NA,TGTGCCAGCAGTGATCTTAGGCGGGAGGGTGAGGGCTACACCTTC,CASSDLRREGEGYTF
few,TRBV7-9,TRBJ1-4,NA,TGTGCCATCTTTAAGGGAACAACTAATGAAAAACTGTTTTTT,CAIFKGTTNEKLFF